Sequencing of this T cell receptor (beta chain) was carried out in a study of blood T cell repertoires in COVID-19. Across the study: PBMCs, B-cell-depleted T cells, or T cells provided the cDNA or gDNA that made up the material.

The V segment lost 5 bases and the J segment 7 bases; nucleotides outside the gene matches: 10. Per the germline V gene, CDR1 is KGHSH and CDR2 is LQKENI. This CDR3 contains 16 residues. Authors' methods: The authors estimated nucleated cell counts from reference gene primer amplification. TCRdb's table, derived via immunoSEQ multiplex PCR, lists solely in-frame clones and lacks some. V and J calls and clone size are as listed in that table; D and trimming were resolved from the DNA. The sample holds 250,000 to 350,000 clones, about nine tenths seen once. The chain links TRBV18 to TRBJ1-3; 11 nucleotides line up with TRBD1. Sequenced: peripheral blood. The TCR originated in a woman between 50 and 59 years old with COVID-19, enrolled during active disease. The CDR3: CASSTDRGHPGNTIYF. In nucleotides, the CDR3 is TGTGCCAGCTCAACGGACAGGGGGCACCCGGGGAACACCATATATTTT.